The next 16 T cell receptor beta chains were all read from a single sample in a study of tumour-infiltrating T cells in Burkitt lymphoma. Sequenced by immunoSEQ multiplex PCR; TCRdb stores in-frame clones only, minus some. The profile covers 13,000 to 15,000 clones, with around 75% appearing a single time and approximately 7.7% taken by the ten largest. The source material was tumor tissue. These receptors all come from a human donor with diffuse large B-cell lymphoma.

This sequence joins TRBV27 and TRBJ2-7; 7 bases map to TRBD1. The CDR3 is 17 amino acids. From germline, CDR1 is MNHEY and CDR2 SMNVEV (reference sequence). V lost 3 bases, J lost 2 bases, and 13 bases stayed unmatched. The CDR3 coding sequence is TGTGCCAGCAGTTTTTGGTTCGGCACAGGGGCAACCTACGAGCAGTACTTC. It is translated as CASSFWFGTGATYEQYF.

This chain links TRBV2 with TRBJ1-1; maybe TRBD1 (6 bases). This CDR3 is built from 12 residues. Per germline, CDR1 SNHLY and CDR2 FYNNEI. V lost 5 bases and J 7 bases, leaving 11 bases between the germline ends. The CDR3 nucleotides read TGTGCCAGCAGTCTGGACAGCCTTGAAGCTTTCTTT. The encoded protein is CASSLDSLEAFF.

The chain combines TRBV5-4 with TRBJ2-7; 7 bases match TRBD1. V dropped 4 bases and J dropped 4; count of bases not matched to a gene: 8. Germline CDR1 and CDR2: SGHNT and YYREEE (reference sequence). CDR3 length: 14 amino acids. The CDR3 nucleotides are TGTGCCAGCAGCCAAGCCGGGACAGAGTACGAGCAGTACTTC. Protein product: CASSQAGTEYEQYF.

The V call is TRBV9, the J call TRBJ1-4; D is possibly TRBD1 (5 bases). Germline V gene lookup returns CDR1 SGDLS and CDR2 YYNGEE. The CDR3 spans 17 residues. With 3 bases removed from V and 7 bases from J, the gap between germline ends came to 22 bases. As DNA, the CDR3 is TGTGCCAGCAGCGCCGACAGTAGTACAAGTCGCGGTGAAAAACTGTTTTTT. The encoded protein is CASSADSSTSRGEKLFF. The entire variable domain, with the rest obtained from reference TRBV9 and TRBJ1-4, is as follows: DSGVTQTPKHLITATGQRVTLRCSPRSGDLSVYWYQQSLDQGLQFLIQYYNGEERAKGNILERFSAQQFPDLHSELNLSSLELGDSALYFCASSADSSTSRGEKLFFGSGTQLSVL.

V is TRBV30 and J is TRBJ2-3; TRBD2 matches 14 bases. The CDR3 has 18 residues. CDR1 is GTSNPN, CDR2 SVGIG, per germline (reference sequence). V was pared by 1 base and J by 6 bases, with 12 bases of the junction left unmatched. The CDR3 region is CAWSDPPGTSGRLDTQYF. For the CDR3, the DNA is TGTGCCTGGAGTGACCCCCCCGGGACTAGCGGGAGATTGGATACGCAGTATTTT.

V usage is TRBV13 and J usage is TRBJ2-2; 10 nucleotides align to TRBD2. This CDR3 is built from 19 residues. Germline trimming cut 2 bases from V and 2 bases from J; bases unmatched to any gene: 11. Germline values: CDR1 PRHDT, CDR2 FYEKMQ (reference sequence). The CDR3 loop reads CASSLLARWTSGNTGELFF. The CDR3 DNA sequence: TGTGCCAGCAGCTTATTAGCCAGGTGGACTAGCGGAAACACCGGGGAGCTGTTTTTT.

V is TRBV4-2 and J is TRBJ2-7, with D unclear. CDR1 is LGHNA and CDR2 is YNFKEQ in the germline V gene. The CDR3 contains 14 residues. V was cut by 0 bases and J by 0 bases, with 6 bases left in between. The CDR3 DNA sequence: TGTGCCAGCAGCCAAGAAGACTCCTCCTACGAGCAGTACTTC. Encoded protein: CASSQEDSSYEQYF.

In its sample, this clone was seen a few times. J is TRBJ1-1 and V is TRBV13, with D unresolved. Germline V CDR1 and CDR2: PRHDT, FYEKMQ (reference sequence). The CDR3 is 11 amino acids. Trimming removed 8 bases at V and 1 base at J, with 5 bases between. The CDR3 reads CASAWNTEAFF. CDR3 bases: TGTGCCAGCGCGTGGAACACTGAAGCTTTCTTT. The full variable domain, in which reference TRBV13 and TRBJ1-1 provide the parts outside the CDR3, is AAGVIQSPRHLIKEKRETATLKCYPIPRHDTVYWYQQGPGQDPQFLISFYEKMQSDKGSIPDRFSAQQFSDYHSELNMSSLELGDSALYFCASAWNTEAFFGQGTRLTVV.

The V call is TRBV29-1, the J call TRBJ1-2, with a possible D match to TRBD1 (6 bases). Germline CDR1 is SQVTM and CDR2 is ANQGSEA. The CDR3 runs to 10 residues. The CDR3 DNA reads as TGCAGTAAGACCAGGGGTGGCTACACCTTC. Translating it yields CSKTRGGYTF. The variable domain in full, completed from reference TRBV29-1 and TRBJ1-2, reads SAVISQKPSRDICQRGTSLTIQCQVDSQVTMMFWYRQQPGQSLTLIATANQGSEATYESGFVIDKFPISRPNLTFSTLTVSNMSPEDSSIYLCSKTRGGYTFGSGTRLTVV.

This clone came up a few times. This rearrangement joins TRBV27 to TRBJ2-7; 8 bases align to TRBD2. The CDR3 extends over 15 amino acids. The V gene end was trimmed by 6 bases and the J gene end by 6 bases; junction bases not matched to a gene: 13. The germline V gene has CDR1 MNHEY and CDR2 SMNVEV (reference sequence). The CDR3 DNA sequence: TGTGCCAGCAGGGAGTTCGGGAGGGCCCTCGGCGAGCAGTACTTC. Translation: CASREFGRALGEQYF.

The chain carries TRBV6-1 and TRBJ2-1, with D possibly TRBD2 on 5 matching bases. Germline V gene data show CDR1 as MNHNS and CDR2 as SASEGT. V lost 2 bases, J lost 9 bases, and 14 bases lay in between. This CDR3 comprises 14 residues. In nucleotides, the CDR3 is TGTGCCAGCAGTGAATTGGAGGATACGACTGAGCAGTTCTTC. Amino acid sequence: CASSELEDTTEQFF.

The chain joins TRBV5-1 to TRBJ2-5; 7 nucleotides agree with TRBD1. With 0 bases clipped from V and 0 bases from J, the junction kept 8 bases outside the gene matches. From germline, CDR1 is SGHRS and CDR2 YFSETQ. The CDR3 is made up of 17 amino acids. CDR3 region: CASSLDPLTGYQETQYF. CDR3 in DNA: TGCGCCAGCAGCTTGGACCCCTTGACAGGGTACCAAGAGACCCAGTACTTC.

The V call is TRBV19, the J call TRBJ2-3; TRBD2 aligns across 8 bases. V gave up 6 bases and J gave up 4 bases; unmatched junction bases: 9. Germline V gene sequence: CDR1 LNHDA, CDR2 SQIVND (reference sequence). CDR3 length: 15 residues. For the CDR3, the DNA is TGTGCCAGTAGCCCCTGGGGGCGGGGGGCAGATACGCAGTATTTT. Encoded protein: CASSPWGRGADTQYF.

This clone has just a few counts. The chain recombines TRBV6-6 with TRBJ2-1, with TRBD2 as a possible D gene (5 bases). CDR3 length: 14 amino acids. Trimming shortened V by 2 bases and J by 8 bases, and 13 bases separated the two germline ends. Germline V gene lookup returns CDR1 MNHNY and CDR2 SVGAGI (reference sequence). The CDR3 nucleotides read TGTGCCAGCAGTTACGAGGCTAGCACCCATGAGCAGTTCTTC. This encodes CASSYEASTHEQFF.

This clone was detected only once. V gene TRBV12-5 combines with J gene TRBJ2-1; 10 nucleotides agree with TRBD1. The CDR3 is 19 amino acids. V shed 1 base, J shed 3 bases, and the junction held 12 bases outside the gene matches. Germline V CDR1 and CDR2: LGHNT, FRNRAP. The CDR3, as DNA: TGTGCTAGTGGTTTGGGGATAAAAAGACAGGGGGCTCTCTACAATGAGCAGTTCTTC. Its translation: CASGLGIKRQGALYNEQFF.

The chain has TRBV2 and TRBJ2-2, with TRBD1 matching over 7 bases. Germline V gene data show CDR1 as SNHLY and CDR2 as FYNNEI. V gave up 6 bases and J gave up 1 base; unmatched junction bases: 2. The CDR3 runs 14 residues. CDR3 protein: CASSRQGNTGELFF. The CDR3, as DNA: TGTGCCAGCAGCCGACAGGGGAACACCGGGGAGCTGTTTTTT.